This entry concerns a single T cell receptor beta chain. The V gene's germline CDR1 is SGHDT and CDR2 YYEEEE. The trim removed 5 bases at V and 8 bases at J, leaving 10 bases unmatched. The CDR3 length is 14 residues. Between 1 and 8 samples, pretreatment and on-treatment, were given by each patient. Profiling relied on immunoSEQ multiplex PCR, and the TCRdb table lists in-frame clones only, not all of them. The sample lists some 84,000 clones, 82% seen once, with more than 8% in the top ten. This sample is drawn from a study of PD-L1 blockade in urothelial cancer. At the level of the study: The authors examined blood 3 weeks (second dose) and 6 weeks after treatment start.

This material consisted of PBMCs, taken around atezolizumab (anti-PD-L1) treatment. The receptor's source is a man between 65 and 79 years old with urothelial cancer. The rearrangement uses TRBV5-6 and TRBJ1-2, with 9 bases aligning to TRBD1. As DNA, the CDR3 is TGTGCCAGCAGACCTACAGGGGGCATTCTGGGCTACACCTTC. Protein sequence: CASRPTGGILGYTF. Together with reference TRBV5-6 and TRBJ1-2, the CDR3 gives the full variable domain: DAGVTQSPTHLIKTRGQQVTLRCSPKSGHDTVSWYQQALGQGPQFIFQYYEEEERQRGNFPDRFSGHQFPNYSSELNVNALLLGDSALYLCASRPTGGILGYTFGSGTRLTVV.